The clone carrying this TCR beta chain was picked up a small number of times. The record originates from a study of blood T cell repertoires in COVID-19. About the research overall: The origin of the acute and convalescent COVID-19 samples was the United States, Italy and Spain.

This CDR3 contains 19 residues. The V segment lost 6 bases and the J segment 4 bases; nucleotides outside the gene matches: 21. Germline CDR1 and CDR2: MNHEY and SVGEGT. Methods used by the authors: Scientists estimated how many nucleated cells there were by amplifying reference gene primers. Method: immunoSEQ multiplex PCR; TCRdb's copy keeps in-frame clones and lacks some. V, J and clone size reflect that table, while D and trimming were determined from the DNA. The data show some 390,000 clones, more than 75% seen once. The chain recombines TRBV6-2 or TRBV6-3 with TRBJ1-3, with TRBD1 identical over 7 bases. The sequencing sample was made of peripheral blood. This clonotype was sampled from a woman aged 55-70 years with COVID-19, enrolled during active disease. The CDR3 DNA reads TGTGCCAGCAGCTTCGCCAACAGGGGAAAAAATGGTGCGGGAAACACCATATATTTT. It specifies CASSFANRGKNGAGNTIYF.